This TCR beta chain emerged from a study of patients and donors after allogeneic stem cell transplantation. Trimming removed 4 bases from V and 8 bases from J, with 9 bases in between. Germline V gene sequence: CDR1 DFQATT, CDR2 SNEGSKA (reference sequence). The length of the CDR3 is 11 residues. This clonotype was found a few times. A single record per CDR3 protein comes from TCRdb applying MiXCR to the RT-PCR reads. The repertoire consists of about a million distinct CDR3 sequences, with roughly 18% occurring once and the leading ten covering 5% to 6.5%. This TCR came from a human donor who was either an allogeneic HSCT recipient or a stem cell or donor lymphocyte infusion donor (not recorded which). It is not recorded whose cells these are; they may come from a transplant donor. Sequencing was done on a sample of blood, either unsorted or a sorted T cell fraction (not recorded which). The chain couples TRBV20-1 to TRBJ2-1; D uncertain. CDR3 residues: CSATAKHEQFF. The CDR3 DNA sequence: TGCAGTGCTACTGCAAAGCATGAGCAGTTCTTC.